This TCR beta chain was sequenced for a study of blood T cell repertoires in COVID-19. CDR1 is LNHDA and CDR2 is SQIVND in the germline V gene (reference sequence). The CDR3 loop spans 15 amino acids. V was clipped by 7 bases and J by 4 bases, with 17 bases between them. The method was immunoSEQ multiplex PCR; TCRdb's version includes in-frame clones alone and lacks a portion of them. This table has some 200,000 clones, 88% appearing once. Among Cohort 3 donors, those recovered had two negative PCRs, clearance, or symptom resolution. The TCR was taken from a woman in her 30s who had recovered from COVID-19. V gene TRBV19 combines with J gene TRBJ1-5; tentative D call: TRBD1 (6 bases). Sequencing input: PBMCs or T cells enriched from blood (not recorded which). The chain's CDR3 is CASNPDEGGNQPQHF. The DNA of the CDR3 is TGTGCCAGTAACCCTGACGAGGGGGGGAATCAGCCCCAGCATTTT.